Following are 4 T cell receptor beta chains from one sample sequenced in a study of blood T cell repertoires in COVID-19. TCRdb's copy holds only in-frame clones and misses some; the assay was immunoSEQ multiplex PCR. The table records roughly 200,000 clones, approximately 91% of them present only once. The sample taken for sequencing was peripheral blood. The receptors come from a man between 18 and 29 years old with active or convalescent COVID-19.

The chain joins TRBV12-5 to TRBJ1-1; a weak D match, TRBD1 (6 bases). CDR3 length: 16 amino acids. Germline CDR1 and CDR2: LGHNT and FRNRAP. The V and J ends lost 0 bases and 0 bases respectively, with 11 bases between them. The CDR3 region has the DNA TGTGCTAGTGGTTTGGTATCCTACAGGGTGAACACTGAAGCTTTCTTT. This encodes CASGLVSYRVNTEAFF. The full variable domain, its missing parts supplied by reference TRBV12-5 and TRBJ1-1, is DARVTQTPRHKVTEMGQEVTMRCQPILGHNTVFWYRQTMMQGLELLAYFRNRAPLDDSGMPKDRFSAEMPDATLATLKIQPSEPRDSAVYFCASGLVSYRVNTEAFFGQGTRLTVV.

V gene TRBV19 combines with J gene TRBJ2-3; possible D gene TRBD1, 6 bases. CDR3 size: 14 residues. Germline V CDR1 and CDR2: LNHDA, SQIVND (reference sequence). Trimming removed 8 bases from V and 0 bases from J, with 12 bases in between. The CDR3 spells CASARQASTDTQYF. For the CDR3, the DNA is TGTGCCAGTGCTAGACAGGCTAGCACAGATACGCAGTATTTT.

The rearrangement uses TRBV5-8 and TRBJ1-5; unclear D gene. Per germline, CDR1 SGHTS and CDR2 YDEGEE. This CDR3 region has 12 residues. Trimming removed 2 bases at V and 7 bases at J, with 7 bases between. CDR3 sequence reads: CASSFPLQPQHF. The CDR3 DNA follows: TGTGCCAGCAGCTTTCCCCTCCAGCCCCAGCATTTT.

A single count supports this clone. CDR3 DNA sequence: TGTGCCAGCAGCAGGGACAGTGAAGCTTTCTTT. Protein product: CASSRDSEAFF. V is TRBV5-5 and J is TRBJ1-1; the match to TRBD1 covers 7 bases. The CDR3 extends over 11 amino acids. After removal of 4 bases from V and 7 bases from J, the junction contained 1 base not matched to a gene. Germline CDR1 SGHKS, CDR2 YYEKEE (reference sequence).